The clone carrying this T cell receptor beta chain was recorded a few times. V dropped 0 bases and J dropped 5; count of bases not matched to a gene: 12. Germline CDR1 DFQATT, CDR2 SNEGSKA (reference sequence). This CDR3 is built from 18 residues. This specimen belongs to a study of spatial heterogeneity in lung cancer. The wider study: Sequence detection consistently recorded a greater number of beta-chain than alpha-chain sequences.

As to time point: sample taken at primary tumor resection. Unsorted tumor, nontumor lung tissue or cryopreserved PBMC supplied the whole RNA. TCRdb independently ran MiXCR on the 5' RACE reads; one entry per CDR3 protein. Of 50,000 or so distinct CDR3 sequences detected, approximately 7.6% appear once; the ten largest clones hold about 12%. The source was PBMCs, collected at surgery. The receptor comes from a female donor with early-stage non-small cell lung cancer. The V call is TRBV20-1, the J call TRBJ1-5, with 11 bases aligning to TRBD1. The CDR3 bases are TGCAGTGCTAGAGATCGGGACAGGGGGGCTGATTGGGATCAGCCCCAGCATTTT. Translation gives CSARDRDRGADWDQPQHF.